The present T cell receptor (beta chain) was sequenced within a study of blood T cell repertoires in COVID-19. As for the study in general: Samples came from the United States, Italy and Spain, spanning acute and convalescent COVID-19.

Profiled with immunoSEQ multiplex PCR; TCRdb holds only in-frame clones, not every one. The sample comprises tens of thousands of clones, around 90% of which are singletons, and approximately 30% rests with the top ten. CDR1 SNHLY and CDR2 FYNNEI come from the germline V gene. The CDR3 runs to 14 residues. V was clipped by 5 bases and J by 4 bases; unmatched bases: 5. The origin of this receptor is a man in his forties or fifties with acute or convalescent COVID-19. This chain connects TRBV2 to TRBJ1-5; 7 bases map to TRBD1. The sample was peripheral blood. The CDR3 region has the DNA TGTGCCAGCAGTTTACAGGGGAAAAATCAGCCCCAGCATTTT. This gives the protein CASSLQGKNQPQHF.